Listed here are 16 T cell receptor beta chains from one sample, sequenced in a study of blood T cell repertoires in COVID-19. Assay used: immunoSEQ multiplex PCR; TCRdb lists only in-frame clones, some missing. The table records around 180,000 clones, around 88% of them present only once. Sequencing was carried out using peripheral blood. These receptors all stem from a woman in her twenties or thirties with acute or convalescent COVID-19.

The rearrangement uses TRBV6-5 and TRBJ2-2; 9 bases match TRBD2. This CDR3 contains 15 residues. Germline CDR1 and CDR2: MNHEY and SVGAGI. J was trimmed by 4 bases and V by 2 bases; bases with no gene match: 2. In DNA, the CDR3 is TGTGCCAGCAGTTACCGGCGGGAGGGCACCGGGGAGCTGTTTTTT. Translation: CASSYRREGTGELFF.

This clone was detected only a few times. This chain joins TRBV28 and TRBJ2-1; D not resolved. Between the trimmed V and J ends, which lost 3 bases and 4 bases, there was a span of 7 bases. Germline CDR1 and CDR2: MDHEN and SYDVKM. The CDR3 covers 13 residues. CDR3 loop: CASSFPTYNEQFF. In nucleotides, the CDR3 is TGTGCCAGCAGTTTTCCCACTTACAATGAGCAGTTCTTC.

The genes are TRBV2 and TRBJ2-1; TRBD2 might be the D (5 bases). The V end lost 6 bases, the J end lost 4 bases, and 19 bases lay between the germline ends. This CDR3 has 16 residues. The germline V gene has CDR1 SNHLY and CDR2 FYNNEI. CDR3 region: CASSRDLGVAYNEQFF. The CDR3, as DNA: TGTGCCAGCAGCAGAGACTTGGGCGTAGCGTACAATGAGCAGTTCTTC.

The chain carries TRBV5-1 and TRBJ2-3, with TRBD2 identical over 9 bases. J was trimmed by 0 bases and V by 1 base; bases with no gene match: 6. CDR3 length: 17 residues. CDR1 is SGHRS and CDR2 is YFSETQ in the germline V gene. CDR3 residues: CASSLPTSGLSTDTQYF. DNA for the CDR3: TGCGCCAGCAGCTTGCCGACTAGCGGCCTCAGCACAGATACGCAGTATTTT.

This chain joins TRBV30 and TRBJ1-5; 10 bases map to TRBD1. Germline CDR1 is GTSNPN and CDR2 is SVGIG (reference sequence). This CDR3 region has 14 residues. Trimming took 3 bases from V and 5 from J; bases not matched to a gene: 4. CDR3 sequence (DNA): TGTGCCTGGAGCCAAGACAGGGGGCATCAGCCCCAGCATTTT. Translated: CAWSQDRGHQPQHF.

The rearrangement joins TRBV5-1 to TRBJ2-1, with 15 nucleotides matching TRBD2. Germline lookup yields CDR1 SGHRS and CDR2 YFSETQ. The ends lost 4 bases at V and 6 bases at J; junction bases unmatched: 8. This CDR3 has 17 amino acids. The CDR3 coding sequence is TGCGCCAGCAGCCCCTGGACTAGCGGGAGGGCCATCAATGAGCAGTTCTTC. Encoded protein: CASSPWTSGRAINEQFF.

The chain recombines TRBV18 with TRBJ1-2, with no clear D. The V and J ends lost 3 bases and 7 bases respectively, with 15 bases between them. In germline, CDR1 is KGHSH, CDR2 LQKENI. The CDR3 sequence is 14 residues long. The CDR3 nucleotides read TGTGCCAGCTCACCGCGAGCACCCCAAACTGGCTACACCTTC. Translated, it gives CASSPRAPQTGYTF.

The rearrangement joins TRBV9 to TRBJ2-4, with D unclear. The CDR3 loop spans 13 amino acids. Germline CDR1 is SGDLS and CDR2 is YYNGEE. The V end was cut by 0 bases, the J end by 9 bases, with 10 bases between. The CDR3 region is CASSVGHHSIQYF. The CDR3 bases are TGTGCCAGCAGCGTAGGACACCACAGCATTCAGTACTTC.

J is TRBJ2-5 and V is TRBV7-8, with D possibly TRBD2 on 5 matching bases. There are 14 residues in the CDR3. The V gene's germline CDR1 is SGHVS and CDR2 FQNEAQ. V was pared by 3 bases and J by 5 bases, with 13 bases between. CDR3 region: CASSFRLSLETQYF. CDR3 bases: TGTGCCAGCAGCTTCAGACTAAGTCTGGAGACCCAGTACTTC.

The rearrangement joins TRBV7-2 to TRBJ2-1; 9 nucleotides agree with TRBD2. CDR1 is SGHTA and CDR2 is FQGNSA in the germline V gene. After removal of 5 bases from V and 9 bases from J, the junction contained 11 bases not matched to a gene. This CDR3 has 15 residues. This CDR3 reads CASSLYAGGLGEQFF. The CDR3 DNA sequence: TGTGCCAGCAGCCTCTACGCGGGAGGGCTTGGTGAGCAGTTCTTC.

V is TRBV19 and J is TRBJ1-6; TRBD1 might be the D (5 bases). Deletions cut 7 bases from V and 8 bases from J, with 9 bases between. This CDR3 is 12 amino acids long. Germline CDR1 and CDR2: LNHDA and SQIVND (reference sequence). CDR3 region: CASMTADSPLHF. CDR3 coding DNA: TGTGCCAGTATGACAGCCGATTCACCCCTCCACTTT.

The chain's CDR3 is CASSRRGNANTGELFF. The DNA of the CDR3 is TGTGCCAGCAGCAGAAGGGGAAACGCGAACACCGGGGAGCTGTTTTTT. V gene TRBV21-1 combines with J gene TRBJ2-2; the listed D gene, TRBD1, was not tested against the DNA. TRBV21-1 is a pseudogene. The CDR3 has 16 residues.

This clone was detected many times. J is TRBJ1-1 and V is TRBV2, with TRBD1 as a possible D gene (6 bases). The CDR3 has 13 amino acids. Trimming took off 0 bases at V and 11 bases at J, with 13 bases between the two ends. Germline V gene sequence: CDR1 SNHLY, CDR2 FYNNEI. The CDR3 sequence is CASSEAKQGFAFF. The CDR3 DNA reads TGTGCCAGCAGTGAAGCGAAACAGGGTTTCGCTTTCTTT.

V is TRBV29-1 and J is TRBJ2-3; D unresolved. Germline CDR1 SQVTM, CDR2 ANQGSEA. V was pared by 1 base and J by 1 base, with 9 bases between. The CDR3 covers 14 residues. CDR3 residues: CSVEGSTGTDTQYF. The CDR3 DNA follows: TGCAGCGTTGAAGGTAGTACGGGCACAGATACGCAGTATTTT.

The chain joins TRBV24-1 to TRBJ2-1; possible D gene TRBD1, 5 bases. The CDR3 runs 15 residues. V was cut by 1 base and J by 8 bases, with 14 bases left in between. Germline CDR1 is KGHDR and CDR2 is SFDVKD. The CDR3 reads CATSDFSSWGDEQFF. The CDR3 DNA reads TGTGCCACCAGTGATTTTTCCTCTTGGGGCGATGAGCAGTTCTTC.

This clone has just one count. This chain joins TRBV2 and TRBJ2-5; 9 bases agree with TRBD1. Germline trimming cut 9 bases from V and 5 bases from J; bases unmatched to any gene: 4. CDR3 length: 12 amino acids. Germline V lookup: CDR1 SNHLY, CDR2 FYNNEI. The CDR3 protein is CARKTGGETQYF. CDR3 nucleotide sequence: TGTGCCAGGAAGACAGGGGGTGAGACCCAGTACTTC.